Presented here are 12 T cell receptor beta chains from one specimen sequenced in a study of shared clonotypes between healthy human individuals. Data came from immunoSEQ multiplex PCR; TCRdb stores just in-frame clones and leaves some out. The sample records about 2 million clones, 95% being singletons. The sequenced sample consisted of naive CD4+ T cells sorted from blood. Documented subset: CD45RA+ positively selected. Source of these receptors: a man aged 18 to 29 in good health.

The chain uses TRBV7-9 and TRBJ1-1; 9 bases are a match to TRBD1. The germline CDR1 and CDR2 sequences are SEHNR and FQNEAQ (reference sequence). J was trimmed by 5 bases and V by 5 bases; bases with no gene match: 15. CDR3 length: 17 amino acids. CDR3 loop: CASSPTYRTGVRTEAFF. The CDR3 DNA reads TGTGCCAGCAGCCCTACCTACCGGACAGGGGTAAGGACTGAAGCTTTCTTT. Full variable domain (rest looked up from reference TRBV7-9 and TRBJ1-1): DTGVSQNPRHKITKRGQNVTFRCDPISEHNRLYWYRQTLGQGPEFLTYFQNEAQLEKSRLLSDRFSAERPKGSFSTLEIQRTEQGDSAMYLCASSPTYRTGVRTEAFFGQGTRLTVV.

The genes are TRBV1 and TRBJ2-6; TRBD1 is taken as the D call from the table, unchecked against the DNA. TRBV1 is classified as a pseudogene. The CDR3 has 23 residues. This chain's CDR3 is CTSSQAIRPGHSTPPPGANVLTF. In DNA, the CDR3 is TGCACCAGCAGCCAAGCAATTCGTCCGGGACACTCCACCCCGCCTCCTGGGGCCAACGTCCTGACTTTC.

The genes are TRBV28 and TRBJ1-2; 7 bases align to TRBD1. This CDR3 region has 13 residues. V was pared by 4 bases and J by 4 bases, with 3 bases of the junction left unmatched. Germline V gene sequence: CDR1 MDHEN, CDR2 SYDVKM. CDR3 sequence: CASSSGQVYGYTF. The CDR3 DNA sequence: TGTGCCAGCAGTTCAGGACAGGTCTATGGCTACACCTTC.

The chain employs TRBV6-5 and TRBJ1-1; the D is unclear. V was clipped by 5 bases and J by 2 bases, with 12 bases between them. CDR1 and CDR2 from the germline V gene are MNHEY and SVGAGI. This CDR3 has 14 residues. The CDR3 DNA follows: TGTGCCAGCAGTGAGGGAGGGCACAACACTGAAGCTTTCTTT. Translated, it gives CASSEGGHNTEAFF.

Only one count was recorded for this clone. CDR3 in DNA: TGTGCCTGGAGTGTACGGCCTAGCGGGAGCCTTTTAAACAATGAGCAGTTCTTC. This encodes CAWSVRPSGSLLNNEQFF. V and J are TRBV30 and TRBJ2-1; TRBD2 aligns across 10 bases. Germline CDR1 is GTSNPN and CDR2 is SVGIG (reference sequence). Trimming at V came to 0 bases and at J to 5 bases, leaving 13 bases not matched to a gene. This CDR3 has 18 amino acids.

This chain uses TRBV29-1 with TRBJ1-2; 10 bases agree with TRBD1. Germline-derived CDR1 and CDR2 are SQVTM and ANQGSEA. The CDR3 has 12 residues. V was pared by 3 bases and J by 6 bases, with 1 base of the junction left unmatched. CDR3 DNA: TGCAGCGTTGACGGGACAGGGGATGGCTACACCTTC. This sequence encodes CSVDGTGDGYTF.

V usage is TRBV10-3 and J usage is TRBJ2-7, with 8 nucleotides matching TRBD1. V shed 6 bases and J 2 bases; nucleotides not matched to a gene: 6. CDR3 size: 14 residues. In germline, CDR1 is ENHRY, CDR2 SYGVKD. CDR3 DNA sequence: TGTGCCATCAGGGGGACAGGTATCGCCTACGAGCAGTACTTC. Residues: CAIRGTGIAYEQYF.

The rearrangement joins TRBV10-1 to TRBJ1-6, with no clear D. The V gene lost 3 bases and the J gene lost 8 bases, with 8 bases spanning the gap. There are 13 residues in the CDR3. Germline lookup yields CDR1 WNHNN and CDR2 SYGVQD (reference sequence). CDR3 DNA: TGCGCCAGCAGTGAAGATGGAGATTCACCCCTCCACTTT. This translates into CASSEDGDSPLHF.

This chain connects TRBV9 to TRBJ1-6; D gene unclear. V was cut by 2 bases and J by 10 bases, with 16 bases left in between. The CDR3 consists of 15 residues. The germline CDR1 and CDR2 sequences are SGDLS and YYNGEE. The CDR3 bases are TGTGCCAGCAGCGTTTCATCGGAAAAGGGCTCACCCCTCCACTTT. Translation gives CASSVSSEKGSPLHF.

This clone appeared a few times. The chain combines TRBV5-1 with TRBJ1-3; 7 nucleotides line up with TRBD1. Losses at the gene ends were 3 bases for V and 2 bases for J; bases not matched to a gene: 5. Germline values: CDR1 SGHRS, CDR2 YFSETQ. The CDR3 length is 15 residues. In nucleotides, the CDR3 is TGCGCCAGCAGCTCGGACAGGACGCCTGGAAACACCATATATTTT. It yields the protein CASSSDRTPGNTIYF.

This chain joins TRBV5-4 and TRBJ2-1; TRBD2 agrees at 10 bases. V lost 0 bases to trimming and J lost 7 bases; unmatched junction nucleotides: 4. Germline lookup yields CDR1 SGHNT and CDR2 YYREEE (reference sequence). The CDR3 runs 15 residues. This CDR3 is CASSLGSGGANEQFF. The CDR3, as DNA: TGTGCCAGCAGCTTGGGCAGCGGGGGGGCGAATGAGCAGTTCTTC.

The chain carries TRBV5-1 and TRBJ2-2, with a possible D match to TRBD1 (6 bases). CDR1 SGHRS and CDR2 YFSETQ come from the germline V gene. V lost 3 bases and J 2 bases, leaving 11 bases between the germline ends. The CDR3 has 15 residues. The DNA of the CDR3 is TGCGCCAGCAGCTCCAGGGACAAAAACACCGGGGAGCTGTTTTTT. This gives the protein CASSSRDKNTGELFF.